This T cell receptor beta chain is drawn from a study of regulatory T cells in long-lasting Graves disease. Study background: New Graves' disease cases had less than 3 months of antithyroid drugs.

Time point given: newly diagnosed GD, antithyroid drugs for less than 3 months. Making the TCR library involved RNA that had been extracted from PBMCs. CDR3 regions were amplified by Arm-PCR using iRepertoire HTBI primers to build TCR beta libraries. MiXCR, run by TCRdb on the multiplex PCR reads, gives a single entry per CDR3 protein. The repertoire holds some 560,000 distinct CDR3 sequences, with about 15% as singletons. The V end was cut by 2 bases, the J end by 10 bases, with 9 bases between. The CDR3 covers 12 residues. Germline V gene sequence: CDR1 SNHLY, CDR2 FYNNEI. This clonotype was observed a handful of times. Its specificity is not known. One base away lies a much larger clone, so this may be a sequencing read error. Study-level points and caveats: Less diverse TCR repertoires were seen in persistent Graves' patients than in newly diagnosed ones.

This same sample was also part of a study on T cells in Graves' hyperthyroidism and ophthalmopathy. This second study notes: Most thyroid clonotypes expanded above 0.001 appeared in blood too.

The sequence was collected from a woman between 40 and 65 years old with Graves disease. The gene calls are TRBV2 and TRBJ2-1; D not certain. Sample: peripheral blood mononuclear cells (PBMCs), taken at new diagnosis, from a patient treated with antithyroid drugs. CDR3 amino acids: CASSETPYEQFF. CDR3 DNA: TGTGCCAGCAGTGAAACGCCTTACGAGCAGTTCTTC. Supplemented by reference TRBV2 and TRBJ2-1, the full variable domain reads EPEVTQTPSHQVTQMGQEVILRCVPISNHLYFYWYRQILGQKVEFLVSFYNNEISEKSEIFDDQFSVERPDGSNFTLKIRSTKLEDSAMYFCASSETPYEQFFGPGTRLTVL.